One and the same sample provided the 27 T cell receptor beta chains below, sequenced in a study of blood T cell repertoires in COVID-19. The data were produced by immunoSEQ multiplex PCR, yet TCRdb's version contains in-frame clones alone and is incomplete. The sample lists 200,000 to 300,000 clones, roughly 86% seen once, with around 5.1% in the top ten. The sequenced sample consisted of peripheral blood. The receptors stem from a woman aged 55-69 years with COVID-19, enrolled during active disease.

V usage is TRBV6-5 and J usage is TRBJ2-3; TRBD2 matches 7 bases. V gave up 0 bases and J gave up 6 bases; unmatched junction bases: 6. Germline V CDR1 and CDR2: MNHEY, SVGAGI. CDR3 length: 15 residues. CDR3 sequence reads: CASSYSLAALDTQYF. The CDR3, as DNA: TGTGCCAGCAGTTACTCCCTAGCGGCACTCGATACGCAGTATTTT.

The chain combines TRBV6-2 or TRBV6-3 with TRBJ1-1; 7 nucleotides agree with TRBD1. The J segment lost 8 bases and the V segment lost 5 bases, leaving 11 bases of the junction unmatched. Germline CDR1 is MNHEY and CDR2 is SVGEGT. The CDR3 has 14 amino acids. DNA for the CDR3: TGTGCCAGCAGTGAGACAGGGCGGAGGACAGAAGCTTTCTTT. It is translated as CASSETGRRTEAFF.

The chain employs TRBV19 and TRBJ1-6, with 7 bases aligning to TRBD1. V was pared by 2 bases and J by 6 bases, with 4 bases of the junction left unmatched. The CDR3 sequence is 15 residues long. Germline V gives CDR1 LNHDA, CDR2 SQIVND (reference sequence). CDR3 residues: CASSISSGGNSPLHF. In nucleotides, the CDR3 is TGTGCCAGTAGTATATCATCAGGGGGTAATTCACCCCTCCACTTT.

J is TRBJ1-2 and V is TRBV20-1; 8 bases are shared with TRBD1. V lost 3 bases, J lost 7 bases, and 7 bases stayed unmatched. This CDR3 is built from 13 residues. CDR1 is DFQATT and CDR2 is SNEGSKA in the germline V gene (reference sequence). The CDR3 loop is CSASDRGQSGYTF. CDR3 coding DNA: TGCAGTGCTAGTGACAGGGGCCAAAGTGGCTACACCTTC.

The chain uses TRBV5-1 and TRBJ2-3; 8 bases fit TRBD2. This CDR3 has 15 residues. CDR1 and CDR2 (germline): SGHRS, YFSETQ. After removal of 4 bases from V and 0 bases from J, the junction contained 4 bases not matched to a gene. CDR3 DNA sequence: TGCGCCAGCAGCACTAGCGGAACTAGCACAGATACGCAGTATTTT. This sequence encodes CASSTSGTSTDTQYF.

The chain's CDR3 is CASSLSRGINYGYTF. In DNA, the CDR3 is TGTGCCAGCAGTTTAAGTAGGGGGATTAACTATGGCTACACCTTC. The chain links TRBV28 to TRBJ1-2; D is possibly TRBD1 (6 bases). The V end lost 2 bases, the J end lost 1 base, and 11 bases lay between the germline ends. Germline-derived CDR1 and CDR2 are MDHEN and SYDVKM. This CDR3 comprises 15 residues.

This rearrangement joins TRBV3-1 (or the pseudogene TRBV3-2) to TRBJ1-3, with 8 bases identical to TRBD1. Losses at the gene ends were 1 base for V and 4 bases for J; bases not matched to a gene: 3. Germline-derived CDR1 and CDR2 are LGHDT and YNNKEL (reference sequence). The CDR3 consists of 15 residues. This CDR3 is CASSQGQGYGNTIYF. CDR3 sequence (DNA): TGTGCCAGCAGCCAAGGACAGGGGTACGGAAACACCATATATTTT.

The V call is TRBV6-1, the J call TRBJ1-2, with 7 nucleotides matching TRBD1. The CDR3 length is 18 residues. The V and J ends lost 0 bases and 4 bases, in that order; junction bases with no gene match: 14. Germline V CDR1 and CDR2: MNHNS, SASEGT. CDR3 DNA: TGTGCCAGCAGTGAAGCCGATAACACAGGGGCTTCTTTCTATGGCTACACCTTC. It codes for CASSEADNTGASFYGYTF.

This clone has a single count. The genes are TRBV10-3 and TRBJ1-2; 9 bases are a match to TRBD1. Trimming took 4 bases from V and 5 from J; bases not matched to a gene: 5. CDR3 length equals 14 residues. Germline V gene sequence: CDR1 ENHRY, CDR2 SYGVKD. The CDR3 bases are TGTGCCATCAGTGTAGGGACAGGGCCTTATGGCTACACCTTC. The encoded protein is CAISVGTGPYGYTF.

The V and J genes are TRBV6-5 and TRBJ1-6; D unresolved. The V gene's germline CDR1 is MNHEY and CDR2 SVGAGI. The CDR3 totals 13 residues. Trimming shortened V by 8 bases and J by 6 bases, and 11 bases separated the two germline ends. CDR3 nucleotide sequence: TGTGCCAGCCTGCGGGGATTTAATTCACCCCTCCACTTT. Its translation: CASLRGFNSPLHF.

This clone appeared a single time. In nucleotides, the CDR3 is TGCGCCAGCAGCCAAGATCCCCAGGCGGGAGGGCAGCAAGAGACCCAGTACTTC. Its protein product is CASSQDPQAGGQQETQYF. The chain carries TRBV4-1 and TRBJ2-5, with 9 bases aligning to TRBD2. Germline loops: CDR1 MGHRA, CDR2 YSYEKL. This CDR3 is 18 amino acids long. With V trimmed by 0 bases and J by 2 bases, 10 bases remained unmatched.

J is TRBJ2-3 and V is TRBV13; TRBD1 matches at 8 bases. Germline CDR1 PRHDT, CDR2 FYEKMQ (reference sequence). The CDR3 is 17 amino acids. Trimming removed 1 base from V and 6 bases from J; junction bases left unmatched: 12. The CDR3 loop is CASSLAVGPGGPDTQYF. For the CDR3, the DNA is TGTGCCAGCAGCTTAGCCGTGGGACCAGGGGGCCCGGATACGCAGTATTTT.

The chain employs TRBV5-1 and TRBJ2-5; TRBD1 agrees at 9 bases. V lost 2 bases to trimming and J lost 3 bases; unmatched junction nucleotides: 2. The germline V gene has CDR1 SGHRS and CDR2 YFSETQ. The CDR3 sequence is 14 residues long. CDR3 in amino acids: CASSFRQGEETQYF. DNA of the CDR3: TGCGCCAGCAGCTTTCGACAGGGGGAAGAGACCCAGTACTTC.

This chain uses TRBV13 with TRBJ2-5; TRBD1 agrees at 8 bases. The CDR3 is 13 amino acids. Trimming took 5 bases from V and 2 from J; bases not matched to a gene: 1. CDR1 is PRHDT and CDR2 is FYEKMQ in the germline V gene (reference sequence). CDR3 sequence reads: CASSHRGQETQYF. CDR3 in DNA: TGTGCCAGCAGCCACAGGGGGCAAGAGACCCAGTACTTC.

The chain carries TRBV9 and TRBJ1-6, with a tentative D call TRBD1 (6 bases). V lost 3 bases to trimming and J lost 7 bases, with 8 bases between them. The CDR3 is 13 amino acids. The germline V gene has CDR1 SGDLS and CDR2 YYNGEE. This CDR3 reads CASSAQGNSPLHF. CDR3 in DNA: TGTGCCAGCAGCGCTCAGGGGAATTCACCCCTCCACTTT.

This clone was observed once. The chain recombines TRBV10-3 with TRBJ2-2, with a tentative D call TRBD2 (6 bases). The germline gives CDR1 ENHRY, CDR2 SYGVKD. The V end lost 0 bases, the J end lost 4 bases, and 12 bases lay between the germline ends. The CDR3 runs to 16 residues. CDR3 protein: CAISESSTAGTGELFF. CDR3 nucleotide sequence: TGTGCCATCAGTGAGTCTTCTACAGCGGGCACCGGGGAGCTGTTTTTT.

This chain connects TRBV7-8 to TRBJ1-1; 7 nucleotides align to TRBD1. CDR1 is SGHVS and CDR2 is FQNEAQ in the germline V gene. The J segment lost 3 bases and the V segment lost 5 bases, leaving 6 bases of the junction unmatched. The CDR3 runs to 14 residues. CDR3 sequence reads: CASSRTGTDTEAFF. In DNA, the CDR3 is TGTGCCAGCAGCCGGACAGGCACCGACACTGAAGCTTTCTTT.

This chain uses TRBV11-2 with TRBJ1-2; TRBD1 matches at 10 bases. The germline CDR1 and CDR2 sequences are SGHAT and FQNNGV. The CDR3 consists of 16 residues. Trimming at V came to 0 bases and at J to 6 bases, leaving 7 bases not matched to a gene. This CDR3 is CASSLDRGQGIDGYTF. Here the CDR3 DNA reads TGTGCCAGCAGCTTAGATAGGGGACAGGGGATCGATGGCTACACCTTC.

The V and J genes are TRBV7-8 and TRBJ2-1; TRBD2 matches 11 bases. V lost 2 bases to trimming and J lost 2 bases; unmatched junction nucleotides: 5. In germline, CDR1 is SGHVS, CDR2 FQNEAQ. The CDR3 runs 17 residues. CDR3 sequence: CASSLRTSGFTYNEQFF. The DNA of the CDR3 is TGTGCCAGCAGCTTACGGACTAGCGGGTTTACCTACAATGAGCAGTTCTTC.

The V call is TRBV6-5, the J call TRBJ1-2; a possible D gene is TRBD1 (5 bases). Germline CDR1 MNHEY, CDR2 SVGAGI. The ends were cut back, 6 bases at V and 4 bases at J, with 15 bases in the middle. The CDR3 is made up of 14 amino acids. The CDR3 loop reads CASRNRGEGYGYTF. DNA of the CDR3: TGTGCCAGCAGAAACCGGGGGGAGGGCTATGGCTACACCTTC.

The V gene is TRBV24-1, the J gene TRBJ2-5; D is unclear. CDR3 length: 15 amino acids. V was trimmed by 4 bases and J by 4 bases, leaving 15 bases between them. Per germline, CDR1 KGHDR and CDR2 SFDVKD. The CDR3, as DNA: TGTGCCACCAGTGAGAGCGAGGCCTTCGGAGAGACCCAGTACTTC. Residues: CATSESEAFGETQYF.

This chain links TRBV10-3 with TRBJ1-5, with 8 bases fitting TRBD1. The CDR3 sequence is 12 residues long. Germline CDR1 and CDR2: ENHRY and SYGVKD. Germline trimming cut 11 bases from V and 5 bases from J; bases unmatched to any gene: 5. DNA for the CDR3: TGTGCCGTCAAGACAGGGGATCAGCCCCAGCATTTT. This gives the protein CAVKTGDQPQHF.

V is TRBV9 and J is TRBJ2-3, with 13 bases matching TRBD2. Germline CDR1 reads SGDLS; CDR2 reads YYNGEE. The CDR3 contains 20 residues. V shed 3 bases and J 0 bases; nucleotides not matched to a gene: 13. CDR3 in DNA: TGTGCCAGCAGCGAGAACCCGGGACTAGCGGGGATTAGCAGCACAGATACGCAGTATTTT. This translates into CASSENPGLAGISSTDTQYF.

The chain employs TRBV5-1 and TRBJ1-6, with 8 positions matching TRBD1. J gave up 7 bases and V 1 base, and 1 base lay outside the gene matches. In germline, CDR1 is SGHRS, CDR2 YFSETQ. This CDR3 spans 14 amino acids. The CDR3 DNA is TGCGCCAGCAGCTTGTGGACAGGGAATTCACCCCTCCACTTT. It yields the protein CASSLWTGNSPLHF.

The V gene is TRBV3-1 (or the pseudogene TRBV3-2), the J gene TRBJ1-2; 8 bases align to TRBD1. The J segment lost 4 bases and the V segment lost 4 bases, leaving 8 bases of the junction unmatched. The CDR3 spans 15 residues. CDR1 LGHDT and CDR2 YNNKEL come from the germline V gene (reference sequence). In DNA, the CDR3 is TGTGCCAGCAGCCCCCAGGACAGGGAAAGCTATGGCTACACCTTC. It specifies CASSPQDRESYGYTF.

The J gene is TRBJ1-5, the V gene TRBV24-1, with D possibly TRBD1 on 6 matching bases. Trimming cost V 4 bases and J 2 bases, with 11 bases left between them. Per the germline V gene, CDR1 is KGHDR and CDR2 is SFDVKD. This CDR3 is built from 15 residues. Written as DNA, the CDR3 is TGTGCCACCAGTGACCAGGGGTCGGGCAATCAGCCCCAGCATTTT. Translation: CATSDQGSGNQPQHF.

The V and J genes are TRBV11-3 and TRBJ2-1, with D perhaps matching TRBD2 (5 bases). The V gene's germline CDR1 is SGHNT and CDR2 YENEEA. V was shortened by 5 bases and J by 9 bases, with 14 bases between the two germline ends. There are 13 residues in the CDR3. The CDR3 loop is CASSPGVAGEQFF. CDR3 bases: TGTGCCAGCAGCCCCGGGGTCGCCGGTGAGCAGTTCTTC.